This paragraph reports one T cell receptor beta chain. Its antigen is not known. Germline and junction disagree at one end, which may indicate a read error. This CDR3 is built from 15 residues. Three rounds of nested PCR, following a modified ARM-PCR protocol, produced the TCRbeta library. From the multiplex PCR reads, TCRdb called clonotypes with MiXCR, one entry per CDR3 protein. The sample has 90,000 to 130,000 distinct CDR3 sequences, approximately 84% seen once. The data derive from a study of tumor and adjacent non-tumor tissue in lung cancer. Study outcomes and limitations: Significantly higher TCR diversity was found in tumor than normal lung. Top 100 clones took a larger repertoire share in normal lung. Patients with more diverse tumor TCRs had worse survival.

This sample's RNA came from whole unsorted tissue. Donors were chemotherapy-naive, newly diagnosed lung cancer surgical patients in China, August–late 2014. This rearrangement joins TRBV12-3 or TRBV12-4 to TRBJ2-3; the D gene is possibly TRBD2 (7 bases). Sequenced material: lung tumor tissue. The source of this sequence is a man aged 65 to 79 with non-small cell lung cancer. Written as DNA, the CDR3 is TGTGCCAGCAGTTTGGGTAACGGGGGGCCAGAAACGCAGTATTTT. Its translation: CASSLGNGGPETQYF.